Shown below are 20 T cell receptor beta chains from a single sample sequenced in a study of T cell responses to AZD1222 COVID-19 vaccine. Profiled with immunoSEQ multiplex PCR; TCRdb holds only in-frame clones, not every one. The data contain 65,000 to 70,000 clones, less than 85% of them singletons. The sequenced sample was peripheral blood, obtained 28 days after the second AZD1222 dose. Source of these receptors: an adult who received the AZD1222 COVID-19 vaccine.

The rearrangement links TRBV4-1 to TRBJ1-4; TRBD1 matches at 7 bases. The CDR3 runs 13 residues. V was clipped by 7 bases and J by 6 bases; unmatched bases: 5. In germline, CDR1 is MGHRA, CDR2 YSYEKL. The CDR3 sequence is CASTPGGDEKLFF. The CDR3 DNA is TGCGCCAGCACACCAGGGGGTGATGAAAAACTGTTTTTT.

The rearrangement uses TRBV5-5 and TRBJ2-1; weak D call: TRBD2 (6 bases). V gave up 5 bases and J gave up 2 bases, with 11 bases separating them. The CDR3 is 14 amino acids. Germline CDR1 reads SGHKS; CDR2 reads YYEKEE (reference sequence). The CDR3 region has the DNA TGTGCCAGCAGGCGGGACCCGGCCTACAATGAGCAGTTCTTC. Protein sequence: CASRRDPAYNEQFF.

This chain uses TRBV3-1 (or the pseudogene TRBV3-2) with TRBJ2-5; 9 bases match TRBD1. Germline V gives CDR1 LGHDT, CDR2 YNNKEL (reference sequence). This CDR3 contains 15 residues. V lost 4 bases and J lost 3; bases outside the gene matches: 6. The DNA of the CDR3 is TGTGCCAGCAGCCGGAGACAGGGGGTTAAAGAGACCCAGTACTTC. Protein product: CASSRRQGVKETQYF.

This chain's CDR3 is CASSLAGYNTEAFF. CDR3 nucleotide sequence: TGCGCCAGCAGCTTGGCAGGGTATAACACTGAAGCTTTCTTT. This sequence joins TRBV5-1 and TRBJ1-1, with D possibly TRBD1 on 5 matching bases. The V end lost 0 bases, the J end lost 2 bases, and 8 bases lay between the germline ends. Germline values: CDR1 SGHRS, CDR2 YFSETQ. CDR3 length: 14 residues.

The chain is built from TRBV27 and TRBJ2-7; TRBD2 is a possible D gene (6 bases). The V end was cut by 7 bases, the J end by 4 bases, with 17 bases between. The CDR3 loop spans 14 amino acids. From germline, CDR1 is MNHEY and CDR2 SMNVEV (reference sequence). The CDR3 protein is CASTPSEGRYEQYF. DNA of the CDR3: TGTGCCAGCACCCCTTCGGAAGGGAGGTACGAGCAGTACTTC.

The rearrangement links TRBV19 to TRBJ1-2, with D possibly matching TRBD1 (5 bases). Germline CDR1 and CDR2: LNHDA and SQIVND (reference sequence). CDR3 length: 13 amino acids. The V and J ends lost 7 bases and 5 bases respectively, with 14 bases between them. Written as DNA, the CDR3 is TGTGCCAGTACCGACAGTCCTCGATATGGCTACACCTTC. This sequence encodes CASTDSPRYGYTF.

The chain recombines TRBV25-1 with TRBJ2-2, with D hard to call. V shed 5 bases and J shed 1 base, with 20 bases lying between them. The CDR3 covers 18 residues. Germline V lookup: CDR1 MGHDK, CDR2 SYGVNS. CDR3 coding DNA: TGTGCCAGCAGTCCCGTTTCCTCTGTGAGTCAGAACACCGGGGAGCTGTTTTTT. Its translation: CASSPVSSVSQNTGELFF.

This clone has just a few counts. CDR3 sequence reads: CASSLWAVNTEAFF. The CDR3 bases are TGTGCCAGCAGCTTGTGGGCGGTGAACACTGAAGCTTTCTTT. The chain links TRBV5-4 to TRBJ1-1; D is unresolved. Germline-derived CDR1 and CDR2 are SGHNT and YYREEE (reference sequence). The V and J ends lost 1 base and 0 bases respectively, with 7 bases between them. The CDR3 extends over 14 amino acids.

The V and J genes are TRBV6-6 and TRBJ2-4, with 7 bases lining up with TRBD1. Per the germline V gene, CDR1 is MNHNY and CDR2 is SVGAGI (reference sequence). CDR3 length: 14 residues. J lost 5 bases, V lost 7 bases, and 8 bases had no gene match. The CDR3 sequence: CASTQTGAQNIQYF. CDR3 nucleotide sequence: TGTGCCAGCACCCAAACAGGGGCTCAAAACATTCAGTACTTC.

The sample holds one count of this clone. The V call is TRBV12-3 or TRBV12-4, the J call TRBJ2-7, with TRBD1 as a possible D gene (5 bases). V was pared by 5 bases and J by 3 bases, with 8 bases between. CDR3 length: 12 amino acids. The CDR3 DNA reads as TGTGCCAGCAGTGACGACAGCTACGAGCAGTACTTC. Protein product: CASSDDSYEQYF.

The V and J genes are TRBV7-8 and TRBJ1-4, with D possibly matching TRBD1 (5 bases). The CDR3 has 13 residues. Trimming left V 5 bases short and J 11 bases short, with 15 bases between. Germline values: CDR1 SGHVS, CDR2 FQNEAQ. The CDR3: CASSNLVGGKLFF. CDR3 DNA sequence: TGTGCCAGCAGCAACCTCGTCGGGGGGAAACTGTTTTTT. Combining the CDR3 with reference TRBV7-8 and TRBJ1-4 gives the whole variable domain GAGVSQSPRYKVAKRGQDVALRCDPISGHVSLFWYQQALGQGPEFLTYFQNEAQLDKSGLPSDRFFAERPEGSVSTLKIQRTQQEDSAVYLCASSNLVGGKLFFGSGTQLSVL.

The rearrangement links TRBV19 to TRBJ1-2; no definite D call. Germline V gene data show CDR1 as LNHDA and CDR2 as SQIVND (reference sequence). V was shortened by 3 bases and J by 7 bases, with 9 bases between the two germline ends. The CDR3 has 12 amino acids. As DNA, the CDR3 is TGTGCCAGTAGTATGGGTTTAGCTGGCTACACCTTC. It yields the protein CASSMGLAGYTF.

The V call is TRBV7-6, the J call TRBJ1-3; maybe TRBD1 (5 bases). Between the trimmed V and J ends, which lost 2 bases and 3 bases, there was a span of 8 bases. The CDR3 runs to 14 residues. Germline CDR1 and CDR2: SGHVS and FNYEAQ. The CDR3: CASSLSGFGNTIYF. DNA for the CDR3: TGTGCCAGCAGCTTATCAGGGTTTGGAAACACCATATATTTT.

The gene calls are TRBV28 and TRBJ2-3, with 11 bases identical to TRBD2. The CDR3 runs 15 residues. The J segment lost 2 bases and the V segment lost 6 bases, leaving 4 bases of the junction unmatched. Germline loops: CDR1 MDHEN, CDR2 SYDVKM. CDR3: CASRIAGGYTDTQYF. The CDR3 region has the DNA TGTGCCAGCAGAATAGCGGGGGGGTACACAGATACGCAGTATTTT.

This clone was seen a handful of times. This sequence joins TRBV19 and TRBJ1-2; TRBD1 matches at 8 bases. In germline, CDR1 is LNHDA, CDR2 SQIVND (reference sequence). CDR3 length: 16 amino acids. V was clipped by 1 base and J by 2 bases; unmatched bases: 6. The CDR3 nucleotides read TGTGCCAGTAGTATAGGACCTGACAGGGGAAACTATGGCTACACCTTC. This translates into CASSIGPDRGNYGYTF.

J is TRBJ1-2 and V is TRBV7-3; TRBD1 is a possible D gene (5 bases). The CDR3 has 13 amino acids. With 5 bases removed from V and 7 bases from J, the gap between germline ends came to 14 bases. CDR1 and CDR2 (germline): SGHTA, FQGTGA. The CDR3 DNA follows: TGTGCCAGCAGCCTAGCCGGGGCTGCTGGCTACACCTTC. Its translation: CASSLAGAAGYTF.

This clone was picked up a small number of times. The chain has TRBV6-6 and TRBJ2-7; perhaps TRBD1 as D (5 bases). The CDR3 is 13 residues long. Germline values: CDR1 MNHNY, CDR2 SVGAGI (reference sequence). The ends were cut back, 7 bases at V and 2 bases at J, with 12 bases in the middle. CDR3 nucleotides: TGTGCCAGCACGCCAGGGTTTCCCTACGAGCAGTACTTC. Residues: CASTPGFPYEQYF.

The chain employs TRBV18 and TRBJ1-2; no clear D gene. Per the germline V gene, CDR1 is KGHSH and CDR2 is LQKENI. The ends were cut back, 3 bases at V and 7 bases at J, with 18 bases in the middle. This CDR3 has 15 residues. The CDR3 loop is CASSPPPPGRGGYTF. CDR3 nucleotides: TGTGCCAGCTCACCCCCTCCCCCGGGTCGGGGTGGCTACACCTTC.

This rearrangement joins TRBV11-2 to TRBJ1-2; TRBD1 is a possible D gene (5 bases). Trimming left V 5 bases short and J 4 bases short, with 14 bases between. CDR1 is SGHAT and CDR2 is FQNNGV in the germline V gene. This CDR3 is built from 14 residues. As DNA, the CDR3 is TGTGCCAGCAGCCCTACTCGGGGGACCTATGGCTACACCTTC. This gives the protein CASSPTRGTYGYTF. Combining the CDR3 with reference TRBV11-2 and TRBJ1-2 gives the whole variable domain EAGVAQSPRYKIIEKRQSVAFWCNPISGHATLYWYQQILGQGPKLLIQFQNNGVVDDSQLPKDRFSAERLKGVDSTLKIQPAKLEDSAVYLCASSPTRGTYGYTFGSGTRLTVV.

The gene calls are TRBV11-2 and TRBJ1-1; D gene unclear. In germline, CDR1 is SGHAT, CDR2 FQNNGV. CDR3 size: 12 residues. Between the trimmed V and J ends, which lost 5 bases and 11 bases, there was a span of 15 bases. CDR3 DNA sequence: TGTGCCAGCAGCCCCCGAGGAGGGAAGGCTTTCTTT. Translated, it gives CASSPRGGKAFF.